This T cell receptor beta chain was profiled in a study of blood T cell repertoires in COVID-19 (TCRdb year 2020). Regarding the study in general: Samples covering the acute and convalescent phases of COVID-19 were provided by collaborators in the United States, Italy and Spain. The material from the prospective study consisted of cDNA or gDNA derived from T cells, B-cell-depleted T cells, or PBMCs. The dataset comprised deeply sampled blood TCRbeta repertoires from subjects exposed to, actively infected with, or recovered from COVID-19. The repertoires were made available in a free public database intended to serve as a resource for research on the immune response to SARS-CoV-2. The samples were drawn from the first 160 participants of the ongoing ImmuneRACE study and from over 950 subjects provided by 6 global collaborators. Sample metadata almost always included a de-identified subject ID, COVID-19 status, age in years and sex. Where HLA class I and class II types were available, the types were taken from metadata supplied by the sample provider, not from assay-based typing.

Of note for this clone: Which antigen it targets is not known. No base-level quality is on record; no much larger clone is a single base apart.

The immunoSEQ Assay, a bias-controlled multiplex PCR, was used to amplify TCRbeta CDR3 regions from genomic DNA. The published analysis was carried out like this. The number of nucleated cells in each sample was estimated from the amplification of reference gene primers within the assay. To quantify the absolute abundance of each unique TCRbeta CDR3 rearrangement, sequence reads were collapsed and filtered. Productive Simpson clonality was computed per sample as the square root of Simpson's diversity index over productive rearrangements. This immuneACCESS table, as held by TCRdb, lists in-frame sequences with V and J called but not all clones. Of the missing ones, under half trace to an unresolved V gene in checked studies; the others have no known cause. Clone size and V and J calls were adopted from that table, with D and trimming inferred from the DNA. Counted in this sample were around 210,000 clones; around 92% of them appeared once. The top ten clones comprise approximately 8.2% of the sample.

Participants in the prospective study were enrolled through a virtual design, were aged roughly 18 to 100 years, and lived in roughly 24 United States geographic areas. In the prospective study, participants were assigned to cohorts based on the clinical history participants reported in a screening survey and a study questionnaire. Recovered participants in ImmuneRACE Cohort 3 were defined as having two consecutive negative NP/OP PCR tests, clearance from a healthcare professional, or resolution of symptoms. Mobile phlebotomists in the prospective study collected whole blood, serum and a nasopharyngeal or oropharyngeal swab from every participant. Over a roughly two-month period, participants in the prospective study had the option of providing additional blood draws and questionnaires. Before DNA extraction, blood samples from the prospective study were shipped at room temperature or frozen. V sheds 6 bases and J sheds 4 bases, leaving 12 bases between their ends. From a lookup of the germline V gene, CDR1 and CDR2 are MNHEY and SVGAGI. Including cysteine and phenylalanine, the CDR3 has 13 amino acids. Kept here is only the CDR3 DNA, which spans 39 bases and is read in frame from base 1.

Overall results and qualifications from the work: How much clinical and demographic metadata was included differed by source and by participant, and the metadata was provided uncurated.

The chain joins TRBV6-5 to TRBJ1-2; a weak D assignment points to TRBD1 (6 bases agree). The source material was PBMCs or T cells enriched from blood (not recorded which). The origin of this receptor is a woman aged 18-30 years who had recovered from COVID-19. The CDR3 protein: CASSGQRIYGYTF. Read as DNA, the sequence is TGTGCCAGCAGCGGACAGCGCATCTATGGCTACACCTTC.